The rows below give T cell receptor beta chains drawn from one sample of a study of blood T cell repertoires in COVID-19. TCRdb's table, derived via immunoSEQ multiplex PCR, lists solely in-frame clones and lacks some. This sample has almost 50,000 clones, with less than 90% found just once. The sequenced sample was peripheral blood. These receptors came from a man aged 50 to 60 with acute or convalescent COVID-19. The conserved cysteine and the conserved F or W are not part of the CDR3 here. Clone size is stated in some rows and not others, as once, few, many or a class when expanded.

clone size: few
V gene: TRBV5-4
CDR3 protein: ASSVGLGYEQY

clone size: NA
V gene: TRBV6-5
CDR3 protein: ASIQGMDQPQH

clone size: NA
V gene: TRBV2
CDR3 protein: ASSSDNSPLH

clone size: once
V gene: TRBV7-2
CDR3 protein: ASSLGGFQTYEQY

clone size: once
V gene: TRBV28
CDR3 protein: ASRIPGRAHEQY

clone size: NA
V gene: TRBV6-6
CDR3 protein: ASSYSGQRRGETQY

clone size: NA
V gene: TRBV28
CDR3 protein: ASSRRATSGGEQY

clone size: NA
V gene: TRBV5-1
CDR3 protein: ASSDGTSYEQY

clone size: NA
V gene: TRBV19
CDR3 protein: ASSPMSGETQY

clone size: NA
V gene: TRBV15
CDR3 protein: ATSSQVTGANVLT

clone size: NA
V gene: TRBV9
CDR3 protein: ASSVRAGSPYEQY

clone size: NA
V gene: TRBV4-2
CDR3 protein: ASSQDWQGQRETQY

clone size: NA
V gene: TRBV27
CDR3 protein: ASSLSIQGGGYT

clone size: NA
V gene: TRBV7-9
CDR3 protein: ASSPTGTTSSYEQY

clone size: NA
V gene: TRBV6-5
CDR3 protein: ASTRSPGNSPLH

clone size: NA
V gene: TRBV18
CDR3 protein: ASSPTNSNTGELF

clone size: few
V gene: TRBV6-6
CDR3 protein: ASSLGLAGVEGTDTQY

clone size: once
V gene: TRBV24-1
CDR3 protein: ATSAGRTGRGTGELF

clone size: NA
V gene: TRBV19
CDR3 protein: ASSITGGNGQPQH

clone size: NA
V gene: TRBV18
CDR3 protein: ASSPGATGDEQY

clone size: NA
V gene: TRBV19
CDR3 protein: ASSVRGIAGELF

clone size: NA
V gene: TRBV29-1
CDR3 protein: SVERRDGYT

clone size: few
V gene: TRBV5-6
CDR3 protein: ASSVTGQETQY

clone size: NA
V gene: TRBV27
CDR3 protein: ASSLQGGDTEAF

clone size: NA
V gene: TRBV5-6
CDR3 protein: ASSPGGGSYEQY

clone size: NA
V gene: TRBV5-6
CDR3 protein: ASSQDRLNEYGYT

clone size: NA
V gene: TRBV3-1/TRBV3-2
CDR3 protein: ASSQRAGTFSYNEQF

clone size: NA
V gene: TRBV6-2/TRBV6-3
CDR3 protein: ASSTRGASYNEQF

clone size: NA
V gene: TRBV5-1
CDR3 protein: ASTGTLTHEQY

clone size: NA
V gene: TRBV30
CDR3 protein: AWSRARARDQPQH

clone size: NA
V gene: TRBV29-1
CDR3 protein: SVEVSGQGVGELF

clone size: NA
V gene: TRBV28
CDR3 protein: ASSLPDRGKYTQY

clone size: NA
V gene: TRBV6-4
CDR3 protein: ASSGPGDRAPSPLH

clone size: NA
V gene: TRBV10-3
CDR3 protein: AISESAGGSNTIY

clone size: once
V gene: TRBV3-1/TRBV3-2
CDR3 protein: ASSRGGGPSYEQY

clone size: NA
V gene: TRBV19
CDR3 protein: ASSMRGQGIIGNQPQH

clone size: NA
V gene: TRBV2
CDR3 protein: ASVRGAYNEQF

clone size: NA
V gene: TRBV4-2
CDR3 protein: ASSHSTGGTDTQY

clone size: NA
V gene: TRBV7-8
CDR3 protein: ASSLAGVAYNSPLH

clone size: few
V gene: TRBV3-1/TRBV3-2
CDR3 protein: ASSQAVSPGSNYGYT

clone size: NA
V gene: TRBV2
CDR3 protein: ASNRGGTSYGYT

clone size: NA
V gene: TRBV7-8
CDR3 protein: ASSFIGNPYGYT

clone size: NA
V gene: TRBV11-2
CDR3 protein: ASSSLRGNNEQF

clone size: NA
V gene: TRBV27
CDR3 protein: ASSGMGQYYGYT

clone size: NA
V gene: TRBV9
CDR3 protein: ASSQTARTGELF

clone size: NA
V gene: TRBV3-1/TRBV3-2
CDR3 protein: ASSQGGGSVIYGYT

clone size: NA
V gene: TRBV19
CDR3 protein: ASSTGQRGEQY

clone size: NA
V gene: TRBV9
CDR3 protein: ASSVDGLAGGRSYNEQF

clone size: NA
V gene: TRBV19
CDR3 protein: ASFPRTGGGYT

clone size: NA
V gene: TRBV18
CDR3 protein: ASSPHQNTEAF

clone size: NA
V gene: TRBV30
CDR3 protein: AWSRQETQY

clone size: NA
V gene: TRBV6-4
CDR3 protein: ASSVREIGSPLH

clone size: NA
V gene: TRBV3-1/TRBV3-2
CDR3 protein: ASSQAGTDYEQY